This record looks at one T cell receptor beta chain sequence and its context. These data are taken from a study of technical replicates of blood from a few donors. This CDR3 has 16 residues. With 5 bases clipped from V and 8 bases from J, the junction kept 9 bases outside the gene matches. Germline V gene lookup returns CDR1 SGHTA and CDR2 FQGNSA. Some clones are missing from TCRdb's copy, which holds only in-frame ones; the method was immunoSEQ multiplex PCR. The repertoire holds over 70,000 clones, with approximately 91% as singletons. The chain links TRBV7-2 to TRBJ2-3; 14 bases map to TRBD2. This sequence originates from a human donor in good health. Some clones in this sample may be carry-over from other donors' samples. The source material was PBMCs. The CDR3 DNA follows: TGTGCCAGCAGCCCTCGACTAGCGGGGGGGCAGGGTACGCAGTATTTT. Translating it yields CASSPRLAGGQGTQYF.